A selection of T cell receptor beta chains follows, all from one sample in a study of CXCR3-negative and CXCR3-positive naive CD8 T cells. TCRdb reprocessed the 5' RACE reads, keeping one entry per CDR3 protein, no DNA. Here the sample table reports tens of thousands of distinct CDR3 sequences. The sequencing sample was made of naive CXCR3- CD8+ T cells from blood. The receptors were sampled from a human donor in good health. Some clones in this sample may be carry-over from other donors' samples. Both conserved end residues are part of each CDR3. Each record gives: V gene, J gene, CDR3 protein.

TRBV7-9,TRBJ1-1,CASSLLAGGSNTEAFF
TRBV29-1,TRBJ2-1,CSVPRGVSSYNEQFF
TRBV7-9,TRBJ1-4,CASSLAWTDEKLFF
TRBV21-1,TRBJ2-5,CASSKGAGGEETQYF
TRBV29-1,TRBJ2-5,CSVQNPRGETQYF
TRBV29-1,TRBJ2-1,CSAGGSYNEQFF
TRBV7-9,TRBJ1-2,CASSSWDRGYGYTF
TRBV29-1,TRBJ2-5,CSVEPGQTYQETQYF
TRBV11-2,TRBJ2-2,CASSFFDTGELFF
TRBV27,TRBJ2-7,CASSLHPRTGIYEQYF
TRBV5-1,TRBJ2-7,CARSGQGSYEQYF
TRBV13,TRBJ2-3,CASSLVAGPTTDTQYF
TRBV29-1,TRBJ2-5,CSVVGLNQETRYF
TRBV29-1,TRBJ2-7,CSVGGSSYEQYF
TRBV7-6,TRBJ2-3,CASSLDQADTQYF
TRBV27,TRBJ2-3,CASRRAGTGSDTQYF
TRBV5-1,TRBJ2-1,CASSFRDNEQFF
TRBV19,TRBJ1-1,CASSTDRDLNTEAFF
TRBV28,TRBJ2-1,CASLRAGNYNEQFF
TRBV15,TRBJ2-1,CATSTGLAGVGNEQFF
TRBV2,TRBJ1-1,CASSDNYRDEMGTEAFF
TRBV5-1,TRBJ2-1,CASSWGGDEQFF
TRBV6-6,TRBJ2-5,CASSYGWEEAQETQYF
TRBV29-1,TRBJ1-2,CSVEQGAGSGYTF
TRBV29-1,TRBJ1-2,CSVAVQGMSNYGYTF
TRBV3-1,TRBJ2-1,CASSDTHNEQFF
TRBV6-4,TRBJ2-2,CASSDSGTGELFF
TRBV19,TRBJ1-5,CASSIGVGQPQHF
TRBV5-1,TRBJ2-1,CASADVDRLLEQFF
TRBV12-3/TRBV12-4,TRBJ2-7,CASSFTSGTYEQYF
TRBV11-3,TRBJ1-1,CASSPRDRATEAFF
TRBV10-1,TRBJ2-7,CACREQSSYEQYF
TRBV7-2,TRBJ2-1,CASSLSTSGEFYNEQFF